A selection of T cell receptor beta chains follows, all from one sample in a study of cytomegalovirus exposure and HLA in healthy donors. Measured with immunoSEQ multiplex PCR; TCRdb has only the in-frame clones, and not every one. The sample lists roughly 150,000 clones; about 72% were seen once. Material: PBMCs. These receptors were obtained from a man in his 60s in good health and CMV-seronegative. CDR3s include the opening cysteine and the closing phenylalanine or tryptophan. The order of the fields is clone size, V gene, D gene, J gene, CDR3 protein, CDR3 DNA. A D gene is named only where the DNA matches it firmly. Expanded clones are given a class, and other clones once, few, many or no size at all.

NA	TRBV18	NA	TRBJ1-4	CASGDRDNEKLFF	TGTGCCAGCGGAGACAGAGATAATGAAAAACTGTTTTTT
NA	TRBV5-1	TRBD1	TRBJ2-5	CASSPSTGGKETQYF	TGCGCCAGCAGTCCCTCGACAGGGGGTAAAGAGACCCAGTACTTC
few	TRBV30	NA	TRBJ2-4	CAWSYRDSAVLLAKNIQYF	TGTGCCTGGAGTTACCGGGACTCAGCGGTACTGTTAGCCAAAAACATTCAGTACTTC
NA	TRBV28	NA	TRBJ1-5	CASSLDSYSNQPQHF	TGTGCCAGCAGTTTGGACTCTTATAGCAATCAGCCCCAGCATTTT
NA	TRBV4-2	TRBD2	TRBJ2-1	CASSQELAGVDEQFF	TGTGCCAGCAGCCAAGAACTAGCGGGAGTGGATGAGCAGTTCTTC
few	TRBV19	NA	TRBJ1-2	CASTPNRPYGYTF	TGTGCCAGTACCCCCAACAGGCCCTATGGCTACACCTTC
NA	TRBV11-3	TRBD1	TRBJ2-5	CASSLAQGEETQYF	TGTGCCAGCAGCTTAGCTCAGGGGGAAGAGACCCAGTACTTC
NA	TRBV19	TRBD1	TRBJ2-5	CASSIPGDSQETQYF	TGTGCCAGTAGTATTCCCGGGGACAGCCAAGAGACCCAGTACTTC
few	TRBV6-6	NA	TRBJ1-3	CASSYSRGGTGNTIYF	TGTGCCAGCAGTTACTCGCGGGGGGGGACTGGAAACACCATATATTTT
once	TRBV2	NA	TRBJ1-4	CASSRDILNEKLFF	TGTGCCAGCAGCCGGGACATCCTTAATGAAAAACTGTTTTTT
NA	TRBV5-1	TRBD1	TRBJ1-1	CASSLGQGGEDTEAFF	TGCGCCAGCAGCTTAGGACAGGGGGGAGAAGACACTGAAGCTTTCTTT
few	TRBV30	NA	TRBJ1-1	CAWSVSGSDGEAFF	TGTGCCTGGAGTGTCTCGGGATCGGACGGTGAAGCTTTCTTT
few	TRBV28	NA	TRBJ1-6	CASSLSTDSSYNSPLHF	TGTGCCAGCAGTTTATCGACAGATAGCTCCTATAATTCACCCCTCCACTTT
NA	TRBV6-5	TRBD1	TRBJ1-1	CASSYSTGVTEAFF	TGTGCCAGCAGTTACTCGACAGGGGTCACTGAAGCTTTCTTT
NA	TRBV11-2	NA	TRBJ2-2	CASSVIATGELFF	TGTGCCAGCAGCGTAATAGCTACCGGGGAGCTGTTTTTT
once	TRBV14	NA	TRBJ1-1	CASSQGLSWRREAFF	TGTGCCAGCAGCCAAGGCCTCTCGTGGAGACGTGAAGCTTTCTTT
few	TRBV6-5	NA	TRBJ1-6	CASSPPPTAGAPLHF	TGTGCCAGCTCCCCTCCCCCAACCGCCGGGGCACCCCTCCACTTT
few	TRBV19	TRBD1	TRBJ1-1	CASSIPGQGSNTEAFF	TGTGCCAGTAGTATTCCGGGACAGGGGTCGAACACTGAAGCTTTCTTT
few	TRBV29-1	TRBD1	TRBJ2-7	CSGGQSYEQYF	TGCAGCGGGGGACAGTCCTACGAGCAGTACTTC
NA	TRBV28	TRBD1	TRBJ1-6	CASSLYTGELNSPLHF	TGTGCCAGCAGTTTATATACAGGGGAGCTTAATTCACCCCTCCACTTT
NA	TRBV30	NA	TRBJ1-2	CAWSVAGATYGYTF	TGTGCCTGGAGTGTTGCAGGGGCAACCTATGGCTACACCTTC
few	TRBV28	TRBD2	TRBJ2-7	CASNPSGRGEVEQYF	TGTGCCAGCAACCCTAGCGGGAGGGGGGAGGTCGAGCAGTACTTC
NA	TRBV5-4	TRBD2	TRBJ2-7	CASSLPSGKNSGEQYF	TGTGCCAGCAGCTTACCTAGCGGGAAGAATTCCGGCGAGCAGTACTTC
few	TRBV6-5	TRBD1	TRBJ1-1	CASSYGTGRNTEAFF	TGTGCCAGCAGTTACGGGACAGGGCGGAACACTGAAGCTTTCTTT
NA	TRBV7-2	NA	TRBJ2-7	CASSLDSHEQYF	TGTGCCAGCAGCTTAGACTCCCACGAGCAGTACTTC
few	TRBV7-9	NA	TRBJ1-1	CASSLEGVNTEAFF	TGTGCCAGCAGCTTAGAAGGGGTGAACACTGAAGCTTTCTTT
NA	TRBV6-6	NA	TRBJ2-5	CASSLQETQYF	TGTGCCAGCAGTCTCCAAGAGACCCAGTACTTC
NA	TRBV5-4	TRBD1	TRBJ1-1	CASSRGQGRVDTEAFF	TGTGCCAGCAGCCGGGGACAGGGTCGAGTGGACACTGAAGCTTTCTTT
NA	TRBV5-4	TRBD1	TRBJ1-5	CASSLRGSQPQHF	TGTGCCAGCAGCCTCAGGGGGAGTCAGCCCCAGCATTTT
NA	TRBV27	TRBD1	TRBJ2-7	CASSFPGGEQYF	TGTGCCAGCAGTTTTCCAGGGGGCGAGCAGTACTTC
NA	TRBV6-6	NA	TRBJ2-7	CATNGVSYEQYF	TGTGCCACAAACGGAGTATCCTACGAGCAGTACTTC
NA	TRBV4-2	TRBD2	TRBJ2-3	CASSQPSSLAGGADTQYF	TGTGCCAGCAGCCAACCTTCCTCGCTAGCGGGAGGAGCAGATACGCAGTATTTT
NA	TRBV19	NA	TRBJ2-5	CASSMGARRETQYF	TGTGCCAGTAGTATGGGGGCCAGGCGGGAGACCCAGTACTTC
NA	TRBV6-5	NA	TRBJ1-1	CASSYSRLNTEAFF	TGTGCCAGCAGTTACTCCCGGTTGAACACTGAAGCTTTCTTT
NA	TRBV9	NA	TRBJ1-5	CASSGGYNQPQHF	TGTGCCAGCAGCGGAGGCTACAATCAGCCCCAGCATTTT
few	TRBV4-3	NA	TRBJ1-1	CASSQDPRSTEAFF	TGCGCCAGCAGCCAAGATCCGCGAAGCACTGAAGCTTTCTTT
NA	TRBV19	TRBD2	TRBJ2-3	CASKSRTSGDTDTQYF	TGTGCCAGTAAATCCCGGACTAGCGGGGACACAGATACGCAGTATTTT
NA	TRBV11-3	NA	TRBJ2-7	CASSLGQGTHYEQYF	TGTGCCAGCAGCTTAGGGCAGGGGACACACTACGAGCAGTACTTC
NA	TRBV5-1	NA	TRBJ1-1	CASSSMLGNTEAFF	TGCGCCAGCAGCTCGATGCTCGGTAACACTGAAGCTTTCTTT
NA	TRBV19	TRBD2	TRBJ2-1	CASSIRTSSYNEQFF	TGTGCCAGTAGTATAAGGACTAGTTCCTACAATGAGCAGTTCTTC
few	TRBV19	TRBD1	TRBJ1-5	CASSRRDRNSNQPQHF	TGTGCCAGTAGCCGACGGGACAGGAATAGCAATCAGCCCCAGCATTTT
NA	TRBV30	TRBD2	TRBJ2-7	CAWSDFGTSGNHEQYF	TGTGCCTGGAGTGATTTCGGGACTAGCGGGAACCACGAGCAGTACTTC
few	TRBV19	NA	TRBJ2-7	CASSISQTSYEQYF	TGTGCCAGTAGTATCTCACAGACCTCCTACGAGCAGTACTTC
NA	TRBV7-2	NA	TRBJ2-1	CASSLDTNTAEQFF	TGTGCCAGCAGCTTGGACACCAACACCGCTGAGCAGTTCTTC
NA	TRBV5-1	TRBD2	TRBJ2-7	CASSPGLAADYEQYF	TGCGCCAGCAGCCCAGGACTAGCGGCGGACTACGAGCAGTACTTC
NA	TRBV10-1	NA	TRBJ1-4	CAPGGMGTVQGMRAPNEKLFF	TGCGCCCCGGGGGGTATGGGCACAGTTCAAGGAATGCGGGCTCCCAATGAAAAACTGTTTTTT